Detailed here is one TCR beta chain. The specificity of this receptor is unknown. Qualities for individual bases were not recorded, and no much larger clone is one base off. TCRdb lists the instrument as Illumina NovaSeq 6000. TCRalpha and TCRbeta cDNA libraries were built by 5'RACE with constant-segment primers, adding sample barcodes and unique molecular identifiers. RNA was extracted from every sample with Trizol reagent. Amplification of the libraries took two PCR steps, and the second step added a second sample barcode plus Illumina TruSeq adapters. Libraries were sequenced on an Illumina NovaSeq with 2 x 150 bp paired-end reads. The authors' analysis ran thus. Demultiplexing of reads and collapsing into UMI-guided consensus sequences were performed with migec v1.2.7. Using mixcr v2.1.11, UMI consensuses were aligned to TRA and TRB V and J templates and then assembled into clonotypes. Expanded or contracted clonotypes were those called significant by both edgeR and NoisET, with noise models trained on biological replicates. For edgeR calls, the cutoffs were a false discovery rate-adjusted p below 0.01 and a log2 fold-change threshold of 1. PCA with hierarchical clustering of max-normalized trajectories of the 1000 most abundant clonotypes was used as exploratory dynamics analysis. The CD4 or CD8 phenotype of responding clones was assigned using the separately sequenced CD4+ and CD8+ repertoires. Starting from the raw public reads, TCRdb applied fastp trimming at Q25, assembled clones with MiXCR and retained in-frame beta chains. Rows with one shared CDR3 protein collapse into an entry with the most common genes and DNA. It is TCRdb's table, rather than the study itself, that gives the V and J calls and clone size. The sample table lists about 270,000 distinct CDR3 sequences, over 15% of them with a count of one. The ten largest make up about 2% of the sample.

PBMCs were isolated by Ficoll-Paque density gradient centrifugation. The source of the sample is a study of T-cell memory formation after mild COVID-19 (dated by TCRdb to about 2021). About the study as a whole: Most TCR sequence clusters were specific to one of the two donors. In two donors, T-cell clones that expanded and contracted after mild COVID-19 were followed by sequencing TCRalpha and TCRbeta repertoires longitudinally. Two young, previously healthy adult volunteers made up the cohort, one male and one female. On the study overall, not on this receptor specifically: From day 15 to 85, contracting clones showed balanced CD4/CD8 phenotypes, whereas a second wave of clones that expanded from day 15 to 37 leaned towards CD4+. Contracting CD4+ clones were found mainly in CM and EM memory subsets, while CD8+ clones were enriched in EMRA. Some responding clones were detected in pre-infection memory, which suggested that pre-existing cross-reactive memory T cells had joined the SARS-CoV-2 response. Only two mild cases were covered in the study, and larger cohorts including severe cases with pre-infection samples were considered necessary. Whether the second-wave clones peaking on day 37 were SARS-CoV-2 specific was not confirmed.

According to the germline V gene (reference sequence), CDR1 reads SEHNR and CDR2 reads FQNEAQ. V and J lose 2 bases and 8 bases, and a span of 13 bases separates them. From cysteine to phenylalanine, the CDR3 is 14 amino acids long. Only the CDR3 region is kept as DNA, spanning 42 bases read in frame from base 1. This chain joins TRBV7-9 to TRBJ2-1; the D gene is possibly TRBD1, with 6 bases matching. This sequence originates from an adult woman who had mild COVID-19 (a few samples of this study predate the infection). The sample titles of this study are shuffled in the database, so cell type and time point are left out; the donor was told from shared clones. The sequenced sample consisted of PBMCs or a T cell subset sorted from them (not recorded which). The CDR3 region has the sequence CASSLRWAGDEQFF. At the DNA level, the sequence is TGTGCCAGCAGCTTACGGTGGGCAGGGGATGAGCAGTTCTTC. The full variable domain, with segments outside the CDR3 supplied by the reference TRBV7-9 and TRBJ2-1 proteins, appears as DTGVSQNPRHKITKRGQNVTFRCDPISEHNRLYWYRQTLGQGPEFLTYFQNEAQLEKSRLLSDRFSAERPKGSFSTLEIQRTEQGDSAMYLCASSLRWAGDEQFFGPGTRLTVL.